Below are 16 T cell receptor beta chains sequenced from a single sample in a study of T-cell memory formation after mild COVID-19. TCRdb re-called the 5' RACE reads through MiXCR, storing one row per CDR3 protein. The sample includes over 30,000 distinct CDR3 sequences, roughly 11% seen only once; the top ten take approximately 28%. The sequenced sample was PBMCs or a T cell subset sorted from them (not recorded which). These receptors were taken from a man aged 18 to 29 who had mild COVID-19 (a few samples of this study predate the infection). Cell type and time point are not known.

This clonotype was seen at least ten times. The V gene is TRBV7-2, the J gene TRBJ2-1, with D unresolved. The CDR3 sequence is 14 residues long. V lost 5 bases and J lost 9, with 17 bases in between. Germline CDR1 is SGHTA and CDR2 is FQGNSA. The DNA for the CDR3 is TGTGCCAGCAGCCCCGAAATAGTTGTTCGTGAGCAGTTCTTC. It encodes CASSPEIVVREQFF.

This clonotype showed up many times. The chain employs TRBV23-1 and TRBJ2-7; no definite D call. TRBV23-1 has ORF status, its function being uncertain. V lost 8 bases to trimming and J lost 6 bases, with 11 bases between them. The CDR3 runs 11 residues. CDR3 residues: CASEYWGEQYV. As DNA, the CDR3 is TGCGCCAGCGAGTACTGGGGCGAGCAGTACGTC.

This clonotype has at least ten counts. The CDR3 DNA follows: TGCGCCAGCAGCTTTGCACGGCGATCCTACAATGAGCAGTTCTTC. Protein product: CASSFARRSYNEQFF. The rearrangement links TRBV5-1 to TRBJ2-1; D remains ambiguous. The length of the CDR3 is 15 residues. Germline-derived CDR1 and CDR2 are SGHRS and YFSETQ. The V and J ends lost 2 bases and 1 base respectively, with 10 bases between them.

This clonotype showed up many times. The chain employs TRBV18 and TRBJ2-3; D not resolved. V lost 0 bases to trimming and J lost 2 bases, with 12 bases between them. Germline-derived CDR1 and CDR2 are KGHSH and LQKENI. This CDR3 is 16 amino acids long. CDR3 DNA sequence: TGTGCCAGCTCACCACCAACCCAGGCGTTCACAGATACGCAGTATTTT. Protein product: CASSPPTQAFTDTQYF.

This clonotype was recorded at least ten times. V gene TRBV24-1 combines with J gene TRBJ2-1; unclear D gene. Germline lookup yields CDR1 KGHDR and CDR2 SFDVKD. CDR3 length: 13 residues. V lost 1 base and J lost 8, with 8 bases in between. The CDR3 DNA reads TGTGCCACCAGTGATTTCCGACGACATGAGCAGTTCTTC. It translates to CATSDFRRHEQFF.

This clonotype was picked up a small number of times. The chain carries TRBV5-1 and TRBJ2-3, with D unclear. CDR3 length: 16 residues. The ends were cut back, 0 bases at V and 0 bases at J, with 11 bases in the middle. Germline CDR1 SGHRS, CDR2 YFSETQ. This CDR3 reads CASSLAAATSTDTQYF. For the CDR3, the DNA is TGCGCCAGCAGCTTGGCTGCAGCCACTAGCACAGATACGCAGTATTTT.

This clonotype occurred many times. The rearrangement joins TRBV20-1 to TRBJ2-5; weak D call: TRBD2 (7 bases). This CDR3 region has 14 residues. Germline CDR1 is DFQATT and CDR2 is SNEGSKA (reference sequence). With 5 bases removed from V and 5 bases from J, the gap between germline ends came to 18 bases. The CDR3 region is CSAPPGGSVETQYF. CDR3 nucleotide sequence: TGCAGTGCTCCCCCGGGGGGCTCAGTGGAGACCCAGTACTTC.

This clonotype appeared many times. The chain has TRBV3-1 and TRBJ2-1; 13 bases are shared with TRBD2. With V trimmed by 4 bases and J by 1 base, 4 bases remained unmatched. This CDR3 is 17 amino acids long. Germline V CDR1 and CDR2: LGHDT, YNNKEL (reference sequence). CDR3 sequence: CASSRLAGGVSYNEQFF. The DNA of the CDR3 is TGTGCCAGCAGCCGACTAGCGGGGGGCGTATCCTACAATGAGCAGTTCTTC.

In this sample, this clonotype turned up a few times. The rearrangement uses TRBV3-1 and TRBJ2-3; no firm D call. V shed 0 bases and J shed 5 bases, with 9 bases lying between them. CDR1 is LGHDT, CDR2 YNNKEL, per germline (reference sequence). The length of the CDR3 is 14 residues. The CDR3 loop reads CASSQDGWQDTQYF. CDR3 nucleotide sequence: TGTGCCAGCAGCCAAGATGGGTGGCAAGATACGCAGTATTTT.

This clonotype was picked up many times. The rearrangement uses TRBV5-1 and TRBJ2-1; 10 bases line up with TRBD1. CDR1 and CDR2 (germline): SGHRS, YFSETQ. The CDR3 spans 16 residues. Trimming at V came to 4 bases and at J to 4 bases, leaving 8 bases not matched to a gene. This CDR3 is CASSRSGQGYYNEQFF. CDR3 DNA: TGCGCCAGCAGCCGATCGGGACAGGGGTATTACAATGAGCAGTTCTTC.

This clonotype was counted ten times or more. The chain uses TRBV24-1 and TRBJ2-3; 10 bases agree with TRBD1. The CDR3 extends over 16 amino acids. The J segment lost 2 bases and the V segment lost 4 bases, leaving 5 bases of the junction unmatched. Germline V gives CDR1 KGHDR, CDR2 SFDVKD. The DNA for the CDR3 is TGTGCCACCAGTGACACCGGGACAGGGGACACAGATACGCAGTATTTT. Protein: CATSDTGTGDTDTQYF.

For this clonotype: With a much larger clone just one base away, this may be a read error. The rearrangement joins TRBV24-1 to TRBJ2-3, with TRBD1 as a possible D gene (6 bases). The germline CDR1 and CDR2 sequences are KGHDR and SFDVKD. This CDR3 is built from 14 residues. The CDR3 spells CSTSDTRQAGTQYF. In DNA form, the CDR3 reads TGTTCCACCAGTGACACCCGACAGGCCGGGACGCAGTATTTT.

The rearrangement links TRBV4-3 to TRBJ1-4; TRBD1 might be the D (6 bases). The CDR3 is made up of 15 amino acids. V lost 3 bases to trimming and J lost 4 bases, with 12 bases between them. Per germline, CDR1 LGHNA and CDR2 YSLEER. The CDR3 sequence: CASSQNQGLNEKLFF. The CDR3 coding sequence is TGCGCCAGCAGCCAGAACCAGGGGCTTAATGAAAAACTGTTTTTT.

This clonotype was recorded many times. V and J are TRBV5-5 and TRBJ2-3; TRBD1 agrees at 7 bases. Per germline, CDR1 SGHKS and CDR2 YYEKEE (reference sequence). The CDR3 consists of 13 residues. Trimming at V came to 9 bases and at J to 8 bases, leaving 12 bases not matched to a gene. The CDR3 is CATTGDPGGTQYF. DNA for the CDR3: TGTGCCACCACAGGGGATCCTGGGGGTACGCAGTATTTT. Combining the CDR3 with reference TRBV5-5 and TRBJ2-3 gives the whole variable domain DAGVTQSPTHLIKTRGQQVTLRCSPISGHKSVSWYQQVLGQGPQFIFQYYEKEERGRGNFPDRFSARQFPNYSSELNVNALLLGDSALYLCATTGDPGGTQYFGPGTRLTVL.

This clonotype came up many times. The chain joins TRBV19 to TRBJ2-5, with D possibly TRBD2 on 5 matching bases. V lost 4 bases and J lost 5, with 11 bases in between. Per the germline V gene, CDR1 is LNHDA and CDR2 is SQIVND (reference sequence). The CDR3 sequence is 13 residues long. CDR3 sequence: CASSTTQRETQYF. The CDR3 DNA follows: TGTGCCAGTAGTACAACCCAGCGGGAGACCCAGTACTTC.

The table lists this clonotype with many counts. The chain carries TRBV20-1 and TRBJ2-5, with D perhaps matching TRBD1 (6 bases). This CDR3 is built from 13 residues. CDR1 is DFQATT, CDR2 SNEGSKA, per germline (reference sequence). Trimming stripped 1 base from V and 4 bases from J, with 10 bases between. The CDR3 protein is CSARVGGAETQYF. The DNA for the CDR3 is TGCAGTGCTAGAGTTGGGGGCGCAGAGACCCAGTACTTC.